These 18 T cell receptor beta chains originate from one sample sequenced in a study of blood T cell repertoires in COVID-19. Assay: immunoSEQ multiplex PCR; the TCRdb copy retains only in-frame clones and omits some. The sample lists 490,000 or so clones, approximately 90% occurring once. The sample was PBMCs or T cells enriched from blood (not recorded which). These receptors were collected from a woman aged 60 to 75 who had recovered from COVID-19.

The chain combines TRBV7-2 with TRBJ1-5; possible D gene TRBD1, 5 bases. V was trimmed by 3 bases and J by 5 bases, leaving 8 bases between them. CDR1 is SGHTA and CDR2 is FQGNSA in the germline V gene. This CDR3 has 13 residues. This CDR3 reads CASSFWGDQPQHF. CDR3 nucleotide sequence: TGTGCCAGCAGCTTCTGGGGGGATCAGCCCCAGCATTTT.

This clone came up once. This chain links TRBV4-2 with TRBJ2-1, with a possible D match to TRBD1 (6 bases). Trimming shortened V by 4 bases and J by 12 bases, and 16 bases separated the two germline ends. The CDR3 contains 13 residues. Germline CDR1 is LGHNA and CDR2 is YNFKEQ. As DNA, the CDR3 is TGTGCCAGCAGCCTTGGGGGCGAGTCTTGGCAGTTCTTC. Encoded protein: CASSLGGESWQFF.

This chain links TRBV2 with TRBJ1-4; a possible D gene is TRBD1 (6 bases). V shed 7 bases and J shed 6 bases, with 18 bases lying between them. Germline CDR1 and CDR2: SNHLY and FYNNEI. This CDR3 region has 15 residues. The CDR3 DNA follows: TGTGCCAGCAAGGTTGAGGCAGGGGTGTATGAAAAACTGTTTTTT. This encodes CASKVEAGVYEKLFF.

V gene TRBV5-5 combines with J gene TRBJ1-5; TRBD1 aligns across 8 bases. CDR1 is SGHKS, CDR2 YYEKEE, per germline (reference sequence). CDR3 length: 14 residues. With 1 base clipped from V and 4 bases from J, the junction kept 1 base outside the gene matches. This chain's CDR3 is CASSLRQGNQPQHF. DNA for the CDR3: TGTGCCAGCAGCTTGAGACAGGGGAATCAGCCCCAGCATTTT.

The chain carries TRBV24-1 and TRBJ1-3; TRBD1 matches at 10 bases. Per the germline V gene, CDR1 is KGHDR and CDR2 is SFDVKD. Trimming took 4 bases from V and 4 from J; bases not matched to a gene: 6. This CDR3 spans 16 amino acids. Written as DNA, the CDR3 is TGTGCCACCAGTGACGGACAGGGGGTGAGAGGAAACACCATATATTTT. Its translation is CATSDGQGVRGNTIYF.

This chain links TRBV5-4 with TRBJ2-1, with D perhaps matching TRBD2 (5 bases). Germline loops: CDR1 SGHNT, CDR2 YYREEE (reference sequence). Trimming took 0 bases from V and 2 from J, leaving 12 bases between them. This CDR3 has 16 residues. The CDR3 reads CASSLGRGVAYNEQFF. The CDR3 DNA reads as TGTGCCAGCAGCTTGGGTCGGGGTGTAGCCTACAATGAGCAGTTCTTC.

CDR3 amino acids: CASTDSYTEAFF. In DNA form, the CDR3 reads TGTGCCAGCACCGACAGCTACACTGAAGCTTTCTTT. The chain is built from TRBV2 and TRBJ1-1, with D perhaps TRBD1 (5 bases). The length of the CDR3 is 12 residues. V lost 7 bases and J lost 3, with 9 bases in between. Per germline, CDR1 SNHLY and CDR2 FYNNEI.

CDR3 amino acids: CASSYSPRDNSPLHF. The CDR3 region has the DNA TGTGCCAGCAGTTACTCTCCCCGGGATAATTCACCCCTCCACTTT. The chain combines TRBV6-5 with TRBJ1-6; D not resolved. V gave up 0 bases and J gave up 5 bases, with 8 bases separating them. This CDR3 has 15 residues. The germline V gene encodes CDR1 MNHEY and CDR2 SVGAGI.

The gene calls are TRBV2 and TRBJ1-5, with 8 bases aligning to TRBD1. The CDR3 sequence is 15 residues long. The ends lost 7 bases at V and 4 bases at J; junction bases unmatched: 9. Germline V lookup: CDR1 SNHLY, CDR2 FYNNEI. CDR3 protein: CASTTRQGKNQPQHF. In DNA form, the CDR3 reads TGTGCCAGCACTACCAGACAGGGGAAAAATCAGCCCCAGCATTTT. The complete variable domain, with remaining parts taken from reference TRBV2 and TRBJ1-5, reads EPEVTQTPSHQVTQMGQEVILRCVPISNHLYFYWYRQILGQKVEFLVSFYNNEISEKSEIFDDQFSVERPDGSNFTLKIRSTKLEDSAMYFCASTTRQGKNQPQHFGDGTRLSIL.

This chain uses TRBV6-5 with TRBJ1-6, with 7 bases that match TRBD1. V lost 0 bases and J lost 7; bases outside the gene matches: 6. The CDR3 is 16 residues long. Germline assignment: CDR1 MNHEY and CDR2 SVGAGI. CDR3 loop: CASSYSPQGRNSPLHF. The CDR3 DNA reads TGTGCCAGCAGTTACTCACCACAGGGGCGAAATTCACCCCTCCACTTT.

The rearrangement links TRBV5-6 to TRBJ2-2; TRBD2 agrees at 7 bases. This CDR3 region has 16 residues. Trimming at V came to 0 bases and at J to 2 bases, leaving 4 bases not matched to a gene. The germline gives CDR1 SGHDT, CDR2 YYEEEE. The CDR3 loop is CASSLGLAVNTGELFF. The CDR3 DNA sequence: TGTGCCAGCAGCTTGGGACTAGCCGTAAACACCGGGGAGCTGTTTTTT.

The chain is built from TRBV19 and TRBJ1-1; D remains ambiguous. The CDR3 is made up of 11 amino acids. Germline lookup yields CDR1 LNHDA and CDR2 SQIVND (reference sequence). V lost 1 base and J lost 8, with 5 bases in between. CDR3 region: CASSIGAEAFF. The CDR3 DNA is TGTGCCAGTAGTATAGGGGCCGAAGCTTTCTTT.

J is TRBJ2-5 and V is TRBV5-4; the match to TRBD2 covers 7 bases. The CDR3 spans 15 residues. From germline, CDR1 is SGHNT and CDR2 YYREEE (reference sequence). Trimming cost V 7 bases and J 3 bases; bases outside gene matches: 12. CDR3 residues: CASRHGEAGEETQYF. In DNA form, the CDR3 reads TGTGCCAGCCGCCATGGGGAGGCGGGGGAAGAGACCCAGTACTTC. Together with reference TRBV5-4 and TRBJ2-5, the CDR3 gives the full variable domain: ETGVTQSPTHLIKTRGQQVTLRCSSQSGHNTVSWYQQALGQGPQFIFQYYREEENGRGNFPPRFSGLQFPNYSSELNVNALELDDSALYLCASRHGEAGEETQYFGPGTRLLVL.

This sequence joins TRBV15 and TRBJ2-3; D might be TRBD2 (7 bases). Germline V lookup: CDR1 LNHNV, CDR2 YYDKDF (reference sequence). The CDR3 is made up of 19 amino acids. Deletions cut 0 bases from V and 1 base from J, with 20 bases between. This CDR3 reads CATSRDLGGGHFGTDTQYF. Written as DNA, the CDR3 is TGTGCCACCAGCAGAGATCTGGGGGGGGGCCACTTTGGCACAGATACGCAGTATTTT.

The chain joins TRBV6-2 or TRBV6-3 to TRBJ2-7; tentative D call: TRBD1 (6 bases). The CDR3 sequence is 14 residues long. CDR1 and CDR2 from the germline V gene are MNHEY and SVGEGT. V was cut by 6 bases and J by 1 base, with 13 bases left in between. CDR3 protein: CASSYYRVSYEQYF. For the CDR3, the DNA is TGTGCCAGCAGCTATTACAGGGTTTCCTACGAGCAGTACTTC.

V is TRBV7-6 and J is TRBJ2-7; 7 nucleotides match TRBD2. The CDR3 is 16 residues long. Germline loops: CDR1 SGHVS, CDR2 FNYEAQ. V was pared by 0 bases and J by 6 bases, with 11 bases of the junction left unmatched. The CDR3 sequence is CASSLAKVEGGFEQYF. The DNA of the CDR3 is TGTGCCAGCAGCTTAGCTAAAGTAGAGGGAGGGTTCGAGCAGTACTTC.

This clone was found a few times. The chain uses TRBV5-8 and TRBJ1-2; a possible D gene is TRBD1 (6 bases). The V gene lost 2 bases and the J gene lost 7 bases, with 21 bases spanning the gap. Germline CDR1 reads SGHTS; CDR2 reads YDEGEE. The CDR3 is 16 amino acids. Here the CDR3 DNA reads TGTGCCAGCAGCTTAATCTCCCGTGCAGGGGAGAGTGGCTACACCTTC. The encoded protein is CASSLISRAGESGYTF.

This clone was counted a few times. V is TRBV10-3 and J is TRBJ1-5; D not certain. This CDR3 has 15 residues. V was cut by 6 bases and J by 6 bases, with 18 bases left in between. The germline V gene encodes CDR1 ENHRY and CDR2 SYGVKD. CDR3 in DNA: TGTGCCATCAGCGAGGTCCTTGGGCTCGGTCAGCCCCAGCATTTT. Translated, it gives CAISEVLGLGQPQHF.